These T cell receptor beta chains were read from a single sample in a study of blood T cell repertoires in COVID-19. Profiled with immunoSEQ multiplex PCR; TCRdb holds only in-frame clones, not every one. The sample shows roughly 250,000 clones, more than 90% of them seen only once. Sequencing was carried out using peripheral blood. Source of these receptors: a person under 35 with COVID-19, enrolled during active disease. CDR3s include the opening cysteine and the closing phenylalanine or tryptophan. D genes are given only for firm matches. A clone size is listed for some rows: how often the clone was seen (once, few, many), or a class if it is expanded.

v_gene	d_gene	j_gene	abundance	CDR3nt	CDR3aa
TRBV28	-	TRBJ1-5	-	TGTGCCAGCAGCCCATCGGGGGGCGGTCAGCCCCAGCATTTT	CASSPSGGGQPQHF
TRBV7-9	-	TRBJ2-7	-	TGTGCCAGCAGCTTAACAATTTACGCGGGGTGGGGCAGTTACGAGCAGTACTTC	CASSLTIYAGWGSYEQYF
TRBV3-1/TRBV3-2	TRBD1	TRBJ1-1	-	TGTGCCAGCAGCCCTTCCGGGACAGCTAACACTGAAGCTTTCTTT	CASSPSGTANTEAFF
TRBV10-1	-	TRBJ2-7	-	TGCGCCAGCAGTGAGACCCAGACTAGCGAGCAGTACTTC	CASSETQTSEQYF
TRBV5-1	-	TRBJ1-2	-	TGCGCCAGCAGCAGGGGTCCCAACTATGGCTACACCTTC	CASSRGPNYGYTF
TRBV29-1	TRBD2	TRBJ2-1	-	TGCAGCGTTGAAAGGGGACTAGCGGACAATGAGCAGTTCTTC	CSVERGLADNEQFF
TRBV10-3	-	TRBJ2-1	once	TGTGCCATCAGTGGACGACAGGGCACAACCGGGACTGGTAACTACAATGAGCAGTTCTTC	CAISGRQGTTGTGNYNEQFF
TRBV9	-	TRBJ2-3	-	TGTGCCAGCAGCGTAGCCCTAGGAAATACGCAGTATTTT	CASSVALGNTQYF
TRBV5-1	-	TRBJ2-7	-	TGCGCCAGCAGCTTGGAACCGAACTATGAGCAGTACTTC	CASSLEPNYEQYF
TRBV9	-	TRBJ1-6	-	TGTGCCAGCAGCGTAGGGGCAGAGCAATCTTATAATTCACCCCTCCACTTT	CASSVGAEQSYNSPLHF
TRBV3-1/TRBV3-2	TRBD1	TRBJ2-7	-	TGTGCCAGCAGCCAAGGCGGTACAGGGGCCTACGAGCAGTACTTC	CASSQGGTGAYEQYF
TRBV24-1	TRBD2	TRBJ2-3	-	TGTGCCACCAGTGATCCCCCCCCGGGACTAGCGGGAGCCTCCACAGATACGCAGTATTTT	CATSDPPPGLAGASTDTQYF
TRBV27	TRBD1	TRBJ1-1	-	TGTGCCAGCAGGGGGACAGGGAACACTGAAGCTTTCTTT	CASRGTGNTEAFF
TRBV9	-	TRBJ2-3	-	TGTGCCAGCAGGGGCGGGAGCACAGATACGCAGTATTTT	CASRGGSTDTQYF
TRBV12-3/TRBV12-4	TRBD1	TRBJ1-1	-	TGTGCCAGCAGTTTAGGACAGGGGAGGGGCGTTTTCTTT	CASSLGQGRGVFF
TRBV19	-	TRBJ2-2	-	TGTGCCAGTAGTATGGGGGGAGCCGGGGAGCTGTTTTTT	CASSMGGAGELFF
TRBV4-1	-	TRBJ2-3	-	TGCGCCAGCAGCGCCCAACTAGCTATAGTCACAGATACGCAGTATTTT	CASSAQLAIVTDTQYF
TRBV12-3/TRBV12-4	-	TRBJ2-7	-	TGTGCCAGCAGGCTATACGAGCAGTACTTC	CASRLYEQYF
TRBV7-2	TRBD2	TRBJ2-1	-	TGTGCCAGCAGCCCCCGGACTAGCGGGCACAATGAGCAGTTCTTC	CASSPRTSGHNEQFF
TRBV7-2	-	TRBJ2-1	-	TGTGCCAGCAGCTCGTCCGGTCCTTTCAATGAGCAGTTCTTC	CASSSSGPFNEQFF
TRBV30	-	TRBJ1-4	-	TGTGCCTGGAGTGTATCGGGGGGAGGAAAACTGTTTTTT	CAWSVSGGGKLFF
TRBV5-1	TRBD1	TRBJ1-5	-	TGCGCCAGCAGCTTACAGGGGGGCAATCAGCCCCAGCATTTT	CASSLQGGNQPQHF
TRBV4-1	-	TRBJ2-5	-	TGCGCCAGCAGCCAAGATAACCAGGTGCGAGAGACCCAGTACTTC	CASSQDNQVRETQYF
TRBV27	-	TRBJ2-3	-	TGTGCCAGCAGTTCCCGACAAGGCCTAGATACGCAGTATTTT	CASSSRQGLDTQYF
TRBV4-3	TRBD1	TRBJ1-3	-	TGCGCCAGCAGCCAGGGACAGGGGGTGATTGGAAACACCATATATTTT	CASSQGQGVIGNTIYF
TRBV24-1	-	TRBJ2-1	few	TGTGCCACCAGTTTCGGCGGGACTGGATACAATGAGCAGTTCTTC	CATSFGGTGYNEQFF
TRBV2	-	TRBJ2-7	-	TGTGCCAGTGACGACACTTACGAGCAGTACTTC	CASDDTYEQYF
TRBV7-8	TRBD1	TRBJ1-1	once	TGTGCCAGCAGCCCGTGGACAGGGTGGATGAACACTGAAGCTTTCTTT	CASSPWTGWMNTEAFF
TRBV2	TRBD2	TRBJ2-7	-	TGTGCCAGCAGTGAATACGGGGGGGCCTACGAGCAGTACTTC	CASSEYGGAYEQYF
TRBV6-5	-	TRBJ2-3	-	TGTGCCAGCAGTTACTTGGGCACAACGGATACGCAGTATTTT	CASSYLGTTDTQYF
TRBV5-1	TRBD2	TRBJ2-7	-	TGCGCCAGCAGCGCCGGAACTAGCGGGAGTATTTACGAGCAGTACTTC	CASSAGTSGSIYEQYF
TRBV5-5	TRBD2	TRBJ2-1	-	TGTGCCAGCAGCTTGGGGGGGACTAGCCGAAGCGAGCAGTTCTTC	CASSLGGTSRSEQFF
TRBV29-1	TRBD1	TRBJ1-6	-	TGCAGCGTCTCGACAGGGGGAGGTTCACCCCTCCACTTT	CSVSTGGGSPLHF